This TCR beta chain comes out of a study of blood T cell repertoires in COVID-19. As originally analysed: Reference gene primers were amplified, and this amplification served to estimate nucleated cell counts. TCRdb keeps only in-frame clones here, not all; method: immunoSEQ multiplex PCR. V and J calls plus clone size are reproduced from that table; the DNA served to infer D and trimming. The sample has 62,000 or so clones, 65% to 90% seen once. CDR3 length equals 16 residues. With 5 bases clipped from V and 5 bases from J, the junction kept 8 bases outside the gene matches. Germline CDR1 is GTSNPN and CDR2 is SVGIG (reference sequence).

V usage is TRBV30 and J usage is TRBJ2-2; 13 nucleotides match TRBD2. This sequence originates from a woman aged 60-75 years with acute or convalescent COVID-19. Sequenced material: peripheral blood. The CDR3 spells CAWAGLAGAITGELFF. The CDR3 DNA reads TGTGCCTGGGCCGGACTAGCGGGGGCCATTACCGGGGAGCTGTTTTTT. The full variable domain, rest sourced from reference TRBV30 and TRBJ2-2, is SQTIHQWPATLVQPVGSPLSLECTVEGTSNPNLYWYRQAAGRGLQLLFYSVGIGQISSEVPQNLSASRPQDRQFILSSKKLLLSDSGFYLCAWAGLAGAITGELFFGEGSRLTVL.